What follows are 17 T cell receptor beta chains derived from one specimen sequenced in a study of cytomegalovirus exposure and HLA in healthy donors (dated by TCRdb to about 2017). The library was generated by the immunoSEQ multiplex PCR assay. For the multiplex PCR, a mixture combining 60 forward primers for TCR Vbeta segments and 13 reverse primers for TCR Jbeta segments was used. TCRdb stores this immuneACCESS table with in-frame sequences only. Part of the clones is absent; in the studies checked, under half of the shortfall reflects unresolved V genes, and no reason is known for the rest. The sample table contains some 130,000 clones; only one count was recorded for 81% of them. The top ten hold about 0.7% of the sample. The sample taken for sequencing was PBMCs. The source of these receptors is a man in his late teens or twenties in good health and CMV-seronegative.

This clone was seen a single time. The chain employs TRBV9 and TRBJ1-6; D unresolved. The V end lost 7 bases, the J end lost 10 bases, and 21 bases lay between the germline ends. The CDR3 covers 15 residues. Germline assignment: CDR1 SGDLS and CDR2 YYNGEE. The CDR3: CASDPGGLTGSPLHF. CDR3 DNA: TGTGCCAGCGACCCTGGCGGATTAACTGGCTCACCCCTCCACTTT.

The chain has TRBV4-3 and TRBJ1-2; 10 nucleotides align to TRBD1. V shed 1 base, J shed 8 bases, and the junction held 10 bases outside the gene matches. This CDR3 spans 16 amino acids. The V gene's germline CDR1 is LGHNA and CDR2 YSLEER. The chain's CDR3 is CASSQAPGTGESGYTF. The DNA for the CDR3 is TGCGCCAGCAGCCAAGCCCCGGGGACAGGGGAAAGCGGCTACACCTTC.

This clone was recorded a few times. The chain employs TRBV6-5 and TRBJ1-3; no clear D gene. CDR1 is MNHEY, CDR2 SVGAGI, per germline. Trimming stripped 6 bases from V and 3 bases from J, with 15 bases between. The CDR3 has 15 residues. CDR3 in amino acids: CASRRNGDIGNTIYF. CDR3 sequence (DNA): TGTGCCAGCAGAAGAAACGGGGATATTGGAAACACCATATATTTT.

The chain is built from TRBV19 and TRBJ1-5, with 7 bases aligning to TRBD1. This CDR3 is 16 amino acids long. Trimming at V came to 6 bases and at J to 7 bases, leaving 15 bases not matched to a gene. Germline V lookup: CDR1 LNHDA, CDR2 SQIVND (reference sequence). The CDR3 nucleotides are TGTGCCAGTAGCTCTCCTTTCCGACAGGGCCGGCAGCCCCAGCATTTT. It is translated as CASSSPFRQGRQPQHF.

The rearrangement joins TRBV7-6 to TRBJ1-1; 9 nucleotides match TRBD1. The germline V gene encodes CDR1 SGHVS and CDR2 FNYEAQ. J gave up 7 bases and V 1 base, and 7 bases lay outside the gene matches. The CDR3 spans 15 residues. CDR3 coding DNA: TGTGCCAGCAGCTTAGGCCGGACAGGGGCGGGTGAAGCTTTCTTT. This codes for CASSLGRTGAGEAFF.

The V and J genes are TRBV6-5 and TRBJ1-3; 8 bases agree with TRBD1. This CDR3 spans 15 amino acids. With V trimmed by 8 bases and J by 0 bases, 6 bases remained unmatched. The germline V gene encodes CDR1 MNHEY and CDR2 SVGAGI. The CDR3 sequence is CASVPGGSSGNTIYF. The CDR3, as DNA: TGTGCCAGCGTCCCAGGGGGCTCCTCTGGAAACACCATATATTTT.

The chain recombines TRBV7-9 with TRBJ1-4, with D possibly being TRBD1 (5 bases). Germline-derived CDR1 and CDR2 are SEHNR and FQNEAQ (reference sequence). V lost 7 bases and J 5 bases, leaving 14 bases between the germline ends. The CDR3 contains 14 residues. The CDR3 region is CASMGGTLNEKLFF. The CDR3 DNA sequence: TGTGCCAGCATGGGGGGTACACTGAATGAAAAACTGTTTTTT.

The J gene is TRBJ1-1, the V gene TRBV30, with D unclear. Germline V gene sequence: CDR1 GTSNPN, CDR2 SVGIG (reference sequence). The CDR3 spans 14 residues. V lost 2 bases and J 1 base, leaving 11 bases between the germline ends. The chain's CDR3 is CAWSFFGRNTEAFF. The CDR3 bases are TGTGCCTGGAGTTTTTTTGGGAGGAACACTGAAGCTTTCTTT.

CDR3 DNA sequence: TGCAGTGGATTGGCTACTGAAGCTTTCTTT. It specifies CSGLATEAFF. The V call is TRBV20-1, the J call TRBJ1-1; the D is unclear. The germline V and J ends were trimmed by 7 bases and 5 bases, with 8 bases remaining between them. This CDR3 is built from 10 residues. Germline CDR1 is DFQATT and CDR2 is SNEGSKA (reference sequence).

The genes are TRBV5-1 and TRBJ2-1; D not certain. The CDR3 contains 14 residues. CDR1 is SGHRS, CDR2 YFSETQ, per germline. Trimming left V 3 bases short and J 2 bases short, with 9 bases between. In nucleotides, the CDR3 is TGCGCCAGCAGCTATGTAGCTACCTACAATGAGCAGTTCTTC. Translated: CASSYVATYNEQFF.

The chain combines TRBV27 with TRBJ2-7; TRBD1 is a possible D gene (6 bases). Germline CDR1 reads MNHEY; CDR2 reads SMNVEV (reference sequence). Trimming cost V 2 bases and J 3 bases, with 11 bases left between them. The CDR3 extends over 14 amino acids. CDR3 in DNA: TGTGCCAGCAGTTTAGGGGGCAGGAGCTACGAGCAGTACTTC. Translating gives CASSLGGRSYEQYF.

This chain joins TRBV7-8 and TRBJ2-7; 7 positions match TRBD1. The CDR3 extends over 13 amino acids. Germline values: CDR1 SGHVS, CDR2 FQNEAQ. V dropped 4 bases and J dropped 4; count of bases not matched to a gene: 4. As DNA, the CDR3 is TGTGCCAGCAGCTACCCCAGGGGGTACGAGCAGTACTTC. Amino acid sequence: CASSYPRGYEQYF.

The chain links TRBV7-6 to TRBJ1-1; possibly TRBD1 for D (6 bases). Germline V gives CDR1 SGHVS, CDR2 FNYEAQ. CDR3 length: 14 amino acids. V dropped 6 bases and J dropped 11 bases, with 22 bases sitting between them. CDR3 bases: TGTGCCAGCAGACAAATCCGGGGGGCAGGGGAGGCTTTCTTT. This gives the protein CASRQIRGAGEAFF.

The table lists this clone with a count of one. The CDR3 reads CASSLGTGTGGDYGYTF. The CDR3 bases are TGTGCCAGCTCACTCGGCACCGGGACAGGGGGCGACTATGGCTACACCTTC. The J gene is TRBJ1-2, the V gene TRBV18, with 12 nucleotides matching TRBD1. Germline loops: CDR1 KGHSH, CDR2 LQKENI. The CDR3 is 17 amino acids. J gave up 3 bases and V 4 bases, and 9 bases lay outside the gene matches.

V and J are TRBV27 and TRBJ2-2; 8 positions match TRBD2. CDR1 is MNHEY, CDR2 SMNVEV, per germline (reference sequence). J lost 3 bases, V lost 5 bases, and 17 bases had no gene match. The CDR3 totals 19 residues. The CDR3 spells CASSDSGGPFLTDTGELFF. The CDR3, as DNA: TGTGCCAGCAGTGACTCGGGGGGGCCTTTCTTAACGGACACCGGGGAGCTGTTTTTT.

This CDR3 reads CASSPLGPFQGTEAFF. The CDR3, as DNA: TGTGCCAGCAGTCCTCTTGGCCCGTTCCAGGGGACTGAAGCTTTCTTT. The chain couples TRBV6-6 to TRBJ1-1; tentatively, D is TRBD1 (6 bases). The germline V and J ends were trimmed by 5 bases and 5 bases, with 21 bases remaining between them. CDR3 size: 16 residues. CDR1 is MNHNY and CDR2 is SVGAGI in the germline V gene (reference sequence).

The genes are TRBV4-3 and TRBJ1-2, with D perhaps TRBD1 (6 bases). The CDR3 covers 15 residues. Germline CDR1 reads LGHNA; CDR2 reads YSLEER. V lost 3 bases, J lost 5 bases, and 16 bases lay in between. DNA for the CDR3: TGCGCCAGCAGCCACCCCGAACCGGGACAATATGGCTACACCTTC. This codes for CASSHPEPGQYGYTF.